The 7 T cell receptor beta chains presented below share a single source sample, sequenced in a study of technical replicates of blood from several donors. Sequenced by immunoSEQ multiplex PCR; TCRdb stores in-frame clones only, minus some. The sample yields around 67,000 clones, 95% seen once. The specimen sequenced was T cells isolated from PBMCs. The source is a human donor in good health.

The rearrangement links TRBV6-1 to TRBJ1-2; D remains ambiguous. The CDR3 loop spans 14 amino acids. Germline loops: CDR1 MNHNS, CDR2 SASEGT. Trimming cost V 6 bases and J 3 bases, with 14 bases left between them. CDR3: CASREPGGHYGYTF. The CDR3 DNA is TGTGCCAGCAGGGAACCGGGAGGCCACTATGGCTACACCTTC.

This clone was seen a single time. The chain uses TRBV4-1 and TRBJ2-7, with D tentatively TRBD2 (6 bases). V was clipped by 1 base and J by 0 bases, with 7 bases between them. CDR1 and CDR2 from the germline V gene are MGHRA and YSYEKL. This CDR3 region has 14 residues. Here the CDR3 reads CASSQGSGSYEQYF. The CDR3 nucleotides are TGCGCCAGCAGCCAAGGTAGCGGCTCCTACGAGCAGTACTTC.

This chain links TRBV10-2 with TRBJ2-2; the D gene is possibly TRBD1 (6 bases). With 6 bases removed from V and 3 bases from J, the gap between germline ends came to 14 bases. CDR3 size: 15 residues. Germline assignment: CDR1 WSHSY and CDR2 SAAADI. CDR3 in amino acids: CASRDSATYTGELFF. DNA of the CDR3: TGCGCCAGCAGGGACAGCGCAACTTACACCGGGGAGCTGTTTTTT.

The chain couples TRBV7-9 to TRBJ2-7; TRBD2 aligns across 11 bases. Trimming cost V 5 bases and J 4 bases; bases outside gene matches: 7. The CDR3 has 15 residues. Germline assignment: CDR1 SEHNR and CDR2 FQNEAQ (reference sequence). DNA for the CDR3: TGTGCCAGCAGCCCTATAGCGGGGGGGCTTTACGAGCAGTACTTC. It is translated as CASSPIAGGLYEQYF.

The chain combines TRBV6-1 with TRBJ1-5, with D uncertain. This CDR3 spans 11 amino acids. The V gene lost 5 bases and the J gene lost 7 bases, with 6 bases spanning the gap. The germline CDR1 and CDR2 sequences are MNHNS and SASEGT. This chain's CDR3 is CASSTGQPQHF. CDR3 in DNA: TGTGCCAGCAGTACGGGGCAGCCCCAGCATTTT.

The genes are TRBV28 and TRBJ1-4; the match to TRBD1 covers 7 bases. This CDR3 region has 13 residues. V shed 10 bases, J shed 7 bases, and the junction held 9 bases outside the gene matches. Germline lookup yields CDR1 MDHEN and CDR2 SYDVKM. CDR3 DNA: TGTGCCACAAAGGACAGGAGCGGTGAAAAACTGTTTTTT. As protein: CATKDRSGEKLFF.

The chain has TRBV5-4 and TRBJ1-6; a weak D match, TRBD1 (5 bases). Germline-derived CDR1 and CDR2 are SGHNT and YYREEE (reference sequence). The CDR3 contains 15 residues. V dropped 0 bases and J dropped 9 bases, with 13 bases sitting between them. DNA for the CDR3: TGTGCCAGCAGCTTGGTCCAGTCAGGGCCTTCACCCCTCCACTTT. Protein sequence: CASSLVQSGPSPLHF.